This T cell receptor (beta chain) was obtained from a study of shared clonotypes between healthy human individuals. Study findings and constraints: Naive subsets typically showed greater estimated richness than memory subsets.

This CDR3 region has 18 residues. Germline CDR1 is MNHEY and CDR2 is SMNVEV (reference sequence). Trimming cost V 0 bases and J 0 bases, with 15 bases left between them. The authors loaded 150 to 250 ng DNA, 25,000 to 30,000 T cell genomes, into sorted-subset replicate PCRs. Measured with immunoSEQ multiplex PCR; TCRdb has only the in-frame clones, and not every one. The table has some 630,000 clones, roughly 78% seen once; the top ten hold 1.8%. A remark on this clone: The antigen is undetermined.

Sequenced material: memory CD4+ T cells sorted from blood. Stated subset: CD45RA-negative fraction. The chain joins TRBV27 to TRBJ2-1; no reliable D call. The receptor was derived from a woman in her twenties or thirties in good health. The CDR3 region is CASSLSTGLLRSYNEQFF. In DNA, the CDR3 is TGTGCCAGCAGTTTATCGACCGGGCTCCTTCGCTCCTACAATGAGCAGTTCTTC.